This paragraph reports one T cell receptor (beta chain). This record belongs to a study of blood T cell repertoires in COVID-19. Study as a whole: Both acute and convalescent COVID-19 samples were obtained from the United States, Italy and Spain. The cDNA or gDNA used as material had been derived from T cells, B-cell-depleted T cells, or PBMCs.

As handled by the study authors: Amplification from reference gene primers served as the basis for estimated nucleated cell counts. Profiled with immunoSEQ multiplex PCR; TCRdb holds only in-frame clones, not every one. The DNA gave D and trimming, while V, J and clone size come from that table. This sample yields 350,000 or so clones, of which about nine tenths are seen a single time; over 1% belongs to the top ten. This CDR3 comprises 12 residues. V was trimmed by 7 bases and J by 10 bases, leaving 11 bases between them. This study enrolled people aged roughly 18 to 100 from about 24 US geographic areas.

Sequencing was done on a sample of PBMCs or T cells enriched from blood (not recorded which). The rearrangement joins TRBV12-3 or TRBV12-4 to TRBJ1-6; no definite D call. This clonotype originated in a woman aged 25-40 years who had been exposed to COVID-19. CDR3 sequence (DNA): TGTGCCAGCACGGCCGGGGAATCACCCCTCCACTTT. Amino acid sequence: CASTAGESPLHF.